A single sample is the source of the 4 T cell receptor beta chains below, sequenced in a study of cytomegalovirus exposure and HLA in healthy donors. Use of 60 Vbeta and 13 Jbeta primers characterized the PCR. Measured with immunoSEQ multiplex PCR; TCRdb has only the in-frame clones, and not every one. The data show around 140,000 clones, roughly four fifths seen once. Sequencing input: PBMCs. The receptors stem from a man between 18 and 29 years old in good health and CMV-seropositive.

This clone was picked up a small number of times. This rearrangement joins TRBV5-4 to TRBJ2-2; D gene ambiguous. With 4 bases removed from V and 8 bases from J, the gap between germline ends came to 9 bases. The CDR3 spans 12 residues. CDR1 SGHNT and CDR2 YYREEE come from the germline V gene (reference sequence). For the CDR3, the DNA is TGTGCCAGCAGCCCCCTAGGAGGGGAGCTGTTTTTT. Its translation is CASSPLGGELFF.

This clone was observed a few times. The chain employs TRBV6-1 and TRBJ2-1; 10 positions match TRBD2. Germline V CDR1 and CDR2: MNHNS, SASEGT. J gave up 4 bases and V 8 bases, and 8 bases lay outside the gene matches. This CDR3 is 15 amino acids long. The CDR3 nucleotides read TGTGCCAGCCGCGGTCTAGCGGGAGATTACAATGAGCAGTTCTTC. Translation: CASRGLAGDYNEQFF.

The V call is TRBV4-1, the J call TRBJ2-2; 7 bases are shared with TRBD2. The CDR3 length is 17 residues. CDR1 is MGHRA, CDR2 YSYEKL, per germline. V trimming: 0 bases; J trimming: 0 bases; junction bases outside the gene matches: 4. The CDR3 is CASSQEDAGANTGELFF. The CDR3 DNA reads TGCGCCAGCAGCCAAGAGGACGCGGGAGCGAACACCGGGGAGCTGTTTTTT.

The CDR3 coding sequence is TGTGCCAGCAGCGTAGCAGGGGGCAACACTGAAGCTTTCTTT. This sequence encodes CASSVAGGNTEAFF. The rearrangement links TRBV9 to TRBJ1-1; 8 nucleotides line up with TRBD1. V dropped 0 bases and J dropped 2; count of bases not matched to a gene: 0. The CDR3 extends over 14 amino acids. Germline CDR1 is SGDLS and CDR2 is YYNGEE.